These T cell receptor beta chains were read from a single sample in a study of STAT5B mutations in CD4+ large granular lymphocyte leukemia. Method: immunoSEQ multiplex PCR; TCRdb's copy keeps in-frame clones and lacks some. The sample contains some 27,000 clones, about four fifths of which appear only once. The sample was CD4+ T cells from blood buffy coats. These receptors were taken from a human donor in good health. The CDR3 runs from the conserved cysteine through the conserved F or W. A D gene is named only where the DNA matches it firmly. Only some rows state a clone size, as once, few, many or a class for expanded clones.

j_call | v_call | clone_size | d_call | cdr3_aa | cdr3_nt
TRBJ2-6 | TRBV5-8 | . | TRBD1 | CASSEGQGSLSGANVLTF | TGTGCCAGCAGCGAGGGACAGGGCTCTCTCTCTGGGGCCAACGTCCTGACTTTC
TRBJ2-1 | TRBV6-4 | . | . | CASSEGSSSYNEQFF | TGTGCCAGCAGTGAAGGGAGCAGCTCCTACAATGAGCAGTTCTTC
TRBJ1-1 | TRBV29-1 | . | TRBD1 | CSVGGQGGVFRTEAFF | TGCAGCGTGGGGGGACAGGGGGGAGTATTTCGGACTGAAGCTTTCTTT
TRBJ1-5 | TRBV10-1 | . | . | CASPGHYQPQHF | TGCGCCAGCCCGGGACACTATCAGCCCCAGCATTTT
TRBJ1-2 | TRBV11-2 | few | . | CASSLDDRNYGYTF | TGTGCCAGCAGCTTAGATGACAGGAACTATGGCTACACCTTC
TRBJ2-7 | TRBV7-2 | . | . | CASSLGHIQYF | TGTGCCAGCAGCTTAGGACACATACAGTACTTC
TRBJ2-7 | TRBV5-1 | . | TRBD1 | CASSLGSSQGTNEQYF | TGCGCCAGCAGCTTGGGATCGTCACAGGGGACCAACGAGCAGTACTTC
TRBJ2-1 | TRBV6-1 | . | . | CASRAIKGSYNEQFF | TGTGCCAGCAGAGCCATTAAGGGCAGCTACAATGAGCAGTTCTTC
TRBJ2-5 | TRBV7-8 | few | . | CASSLAVRGGETQYF | TGTGCCAGCAGCTTAGCGGTCAGGGGAGGGGAGACCCAGTACTTC
TRBJ1-2 | TRBV27 | . | TRBD1 | CASSDHRDRVGYTF | TGTGCCAGCAGCGACCACCGGGACAGGGTCGGCTACACCTTC
TRBJ2-2 | TRBV4-3 | . | TRBD2 | CASSRAGTSGYGELFF | TGCGCCAGCAGCCGTGCCGGGACTAGCGGGTACGGGGAGCTGTTTTTT
TRBJ1-1 | TRBV5-4 | . | TRBD1 | CASSKGARNTEAFF | TGTGCCAGCAGTAAGGGGGCGAGGAACACTGAAGCTTTCTTT
TRBJ2-2 | TRBV27 | . | . | CASSFIGSGELFF | TGTGCCAGCAGTTTTATCGGTTCCGGGGAGCTGTTTTTT
TRBJ2-3 | TRBV4-3 | . | TRBD2 | CASSLTSGRPRVDTQYF | TGCGCCAGCAGCCTTACAAGCGGGAGGCCCCGGGTGGATACGCAGTATTTT
TRBJ1-5 | TRBV5-5 | . | TRBD1 | CASSGQGNQPQHF | TGTGCCAGCAGCGGACAGGGCAATCAGCCCCAGCATTTT
TRBJ2-2 | TRBV7-2 | . | . | CASSGGGQRWELFF | TGTGCCAGCAGCGGAGGGGGGCAGCGGTGGGAGCTGTTTTTT
TRBJ2-7 | TRBV7-2 | . | . | CASSSISYEQYF | TGTGCCAGCAGCTCGATTTCCTACGAGCAGTACTTC
TRBJ2-1 | TRBV27 | few | . | CASSTDNEQFF | TGTGCCAGCAGTACCGACAATGAGCAGTTCTTC
TRBJ2-3 | TRBV6-6 | . | TRBD1 | CASSPGQGDTQYF | TGTGCCAGCAGTCCGGGACAGGGGGATACGCAGTATTTT
TRBJ2-6 | TRBV18 | . | TRBD1 | CASSPPFFGTGASGANVLTF | TGTGCCAGCTCACCACCGTTCTTCGGCACAGGGGCCTCTGGGGCCAACGTCCTGACTTTC
TRBJ2-3 | TRBV6-6 | . | TRBD2 | CASSNILAGDTDTQYF | TGTGCCAGCAGTAATATCCTAGCGGGAGACACAGATACGCAGTATTTT
TRBJ1-1 | TRBV5-1 | . | . | CASSLAQTLVNTEAFF | TGCGCCAGCAGCTTGGCTCAGACTTTGGTGAACACTGAAGCTTTCTTT
TRBJ2-7 | TRBV5-1 | . | . | CASMGYRAGEQYF | TGCGCCAGCATGGGATACAGGGCAGGGGAGCAGTACTTC
TRBJ2-2 | TRBV9 | . | . | CASSDRQENTGELFF | TGTGCCAGCAGCGACCGACAGGAGAACACCGGGGAGCTGTTTTTT
TRBJ1-2 | TRBV4-1 | . | . | CASSQGPGDYGYTF | TGCGCCAGCAGCCAAGGTCCAGGGGACTATGGCTACACCTTC
TRBJ2-2 | TRBV7-6 | . | . | CASSLGGGGNTGELFF | TGTGCCAGCAGCTTAGGGGGAGGAGGGAACACCGGGGAGCTGTTTTTT
TRBJ2-4 | TRBV29-1 | once | TRBD1 | CSVRGPGKNIQYF | TGCAGCGTAAGGGGGCCAGGCAAAAACATTCAGTACTTC
TRBJ2-3 | TRBV19 | . | TRBD2 | CASSIPSGGLSTDTQYF | TGTGCCAGTAGTATACCTAGCGGGGGGCTTAGCACAGATACGCAGTATTTT
TRBJ2-5 | TRBV29-1 | . | . | CSVFGAGGETQYF | TGCAGCGTCTTCGGGGCAGGCGGGGAGACCCAGTACTTC
TRBJ2-1 | TRBV5-1 | . | . | CASRPGQGVDNEQFF | TGCGCCAGCAGACCGGGACAAGGTGTCGACAATGAGCAGTTCTTC